This passage covers 8 T cell receptor beta chains from one sample sequenced in a study of T cells after yellow fever vaccination. One entry per CDR3 protein, called by TCRdb with MiXCR from the 5' RACE reads. The sample holds 250,000 or so distinct CDR3 sequences, about 3.5% seen once. The sample in question was PBMCs, obtained 15 days after the yellow fever booster vaccination. Receptors were obtained from a man between 18 and 35 years old who received the YFV17D yellow fever vaccine.

This clonotype has at least ten counts. The V call is TRBV6-5, the J call TRBJ1-2, with D possibly TRBD1 on 6 matching bases. This CDR3 spans 13 amino acids. CDR1 is MNHEY and CDR2 is SVGAGI in the germline V gene. Trimming shortened V by 2 bases and J by 4 bases, and 8 bases separated the two germline ends. CDR3 nucleotide sequence: TGTGCCAGCAGTTACGAGGGGGTCTATGGCTACACCTTC. Translated: CASSYEGVYGYTF.

The chain joins TRBV5-1 to TRBJ2-1; possible D gene TRBD2, 5 bases. CDR1 and CDR2 (germline): SGHRS, YFSETQ. V lost 4 bases and J 6 bases, leaving 17 bases between the germline ends. The CDR3 runs to 15 residues. CDR3 loop: CASSLQRVLGNEQFF. The CDR3 DNA is TGCGCCAGCAGCCTTCAGAGGGTCTTGGGCAATGAGCAGTTCTTC.

This clonotype showed up many times. The chain joins TRBV4-1 to TRBJ2-1, with 14 bases matching TRBD2. Germline V gene data show CDR1 as MGHRA and CDR2 as YSYEKL. The CDR3 runs to 14 residues. J gave up 8 bases and V 3 bases, and 0 bases lay outside the gene matches. CDR3 protein: CASSQGLAGDEQFF. In nucleotides, the CDR3 is TGCGCCAGCAGCCAGGGACTAGCGGGGGATGAGCAGTTCTTC.

This clonotype was found many times. The J gene is TRBJ1-1, the V gene TRBV5-1; D is perhaps TRBD1 (6 bases). Germline V gene lookup returns CDR1 SGHRS and CDR2 YFSETQ. Trimming cost V 4 bases and J 6 bases, with 19 bases left between them. There are 15 residues in the CDR3. CDR3 sequence reads: CASSGTTGYGPEAFF. The CDR3 coding sequence is TGCGCCAGCAGCGGGACCACAGGGTACGGTCCTGAAGCTTTCTTT.

This clonotype showed up many times. The CDR3 nucleotides are TGCAGCGTTGAAATGGGACTAGCGGGGGACACAGATACGCAGTATTTT. It specifies CSVEMGLAGDTDTQYF. This chain connects TRBV29-1 to TRBJ2-3; TRBD2 aligns across 14 bases. CDR1 SQVTM and CDR2 ANQGSEA come from the germline V gene. With 2 bases clipped from V and 2 bases from J, the junction kept 3 bases outside the gene matches. CDR3 length equals 16 residues.

This clonotype has ten or more counts. The chain is built from TRBV3-1 and TRBJ2-3; no reliable D call. CDR3 length equals 14 residues. V lost 4 bases, J lost 0 bases, and 8 bases lay in between. The germline V gene has CDR1 LGHDT and CDR2 YNNKEL (reference sequence). The CDR3 sequence: CASSPYLSTDTQYF. CDR3 DNA sequence: TGTGCCAGCAGCCCTTATCTGAGCACAGATACGCAGTATTTT.

Comment on this clonotype: One end of the junction does not line up with germline, which may come from a read error. This chain uses TRBV5-1 with TRBJ2-4; D gene ambiguous. The CDR3 covers 14 residues. Per the germline V gene, CDR1 is SGHRS and CDR2 is YFSETQ. CDR3 amino acids: CASSPTVAKYIQYF. CDR3 in DNA: TGCGCCAGCAGTCCTACGGTAGCCAAATACATTCAGTACTTC. The full variable domain, completed using reference TRBV5-1 and TRBJ2-4, is KAGVTQTPRYLIKTRGQQVTLSCSPISGHRSVSWYQQTPGQGLQFLFEYFSETQRNKGNFPGRFSGRQFSNSRSEMNVSTLELGDSALYLCASSPTVAKYIQYFGAGTRLSVL.

This clonotype has a count of ten or more. The V and J genes are TRBV7-2 and TRBJ1-5; D ambiguous. The CDR3 length is 15 residues. The V end lost 1 base, the J end lost 2 bases, and 9 bases lay between the germline ends. The germline gives CDR1 SGHTA, CDR2 FQGNSA. CDR3 loop: CASSLDVGRNQPQHF. CDR3 DNA sequence: TGTGCCAGCAGCTTAGATGTGGGTCGCAATCAGCCCCAGCATTTT.